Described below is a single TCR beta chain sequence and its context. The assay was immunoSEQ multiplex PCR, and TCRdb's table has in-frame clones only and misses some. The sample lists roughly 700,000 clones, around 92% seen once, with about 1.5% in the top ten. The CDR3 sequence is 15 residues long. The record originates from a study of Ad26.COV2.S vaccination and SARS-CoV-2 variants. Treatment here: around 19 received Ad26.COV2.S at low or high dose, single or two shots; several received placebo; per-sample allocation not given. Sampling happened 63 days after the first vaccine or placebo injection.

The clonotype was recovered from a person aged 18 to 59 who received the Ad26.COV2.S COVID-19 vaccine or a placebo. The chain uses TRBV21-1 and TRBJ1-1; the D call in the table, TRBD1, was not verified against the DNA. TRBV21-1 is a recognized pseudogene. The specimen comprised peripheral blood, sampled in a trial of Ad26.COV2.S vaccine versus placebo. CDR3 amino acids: CASILNTGQTTEAFF. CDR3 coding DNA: TGTGCCAGCATTCTTAATACGGGACAGACGACTGAAGCTTTCTTT.